Listed below are T cell receptor beta chains from one sample, sequenced in a study of cytomegalovirus exposure and HLA in healthy donors. The table came from immunoSEQ multiplex PCR; TCRdb's copy has only in-frame clones and leaves some out. The table gives some 120,000 clones; the top ten clones make up around 4% of it. Input material: PBMCs. The receptors stem from a man aged 18 to 30 in good health and CMV-seronegative. Both conserved end residues are part of each CDR3. Each record gives: J gene, D gene, V gene, CDR3 protein, CDR3 DNA. A D gene is named only where the DNA matches it firmly.

j_call: TRBJ1-1
d_call: TRBD1
v_call: TRBV19
cdr3_aa: CASSGGSGGMNTEAFF
cdr3_nt: TGTGCCAGTAGTGGCGGTTCAGGGGGCATGAACACTGAAGCTTTCTTT

j_call: TRBJ1-3
d_call: .
v_call: TRBV9
cdr3_aa: CASSPPPEVENTIYF
cdr3_nt: TGTGCCAGCAGCCCACCCCCCGAGGTTGAAAACACCATATATTTT

j_call: TRBJ2-2
d_call: .
v_call: TRBV7-9
cdr3_aa: CALRRVGQRNTGELFF
cdr3_nt: TGTGCCCTTCGACGGGTAGGACAGAGGAACACCGGGGAGCTGTTTTTT

j_call: TRBJ1-5
d_call: .
v_call: TRBV7-8
cdr3_aa: CASSLGPGRNQPQHF
cdr3_nt: TGTGCCAGCAGCTTAGGCCCAGGGCGCAATCAGCCCCAGCATTTT

j_call: TRBJ2-4
d_call: .
v_call: TRBV27
cdr3_aa: CASRTALGKNIQYF
cdr3_nt: TGTGCCAGCAGGACAGCTTTGGGCAAAAACATTCAGTACTTC

j_call: TRBJ2-1
d_call: .
v_call: TRBV19
cdr3_aa: CASSIGSFVGGTYNEQFF
cdr3_nt: TGTGCCAGTAGTATAGGGTCCTTCGTAGGAGGGACCTACAATGAGCAGTTCTTC

j_call: TRBJ2-3
d_call: TRBD2
v_call: TRBV19
cdr3_aa: CASSFLAGGGTDTQYF
cdr3_nt: TGTGCCAGTAGTTTCTTAGCGGGGGGAGGCACAGATACGCAGTATTTT

j_call: TRBJ1-1
d_call: .
v_call: TRBV27
cdr3_aa: CASSSRVLLNTEAFF
cdr3_nt: TGTGCCAGCAGTTCCCGGGTCCTCTTGAACACTGAAGCTTTCTTT

j_call: TRBJ2-1
d_call: TRBD2
v_call: TRBV19
cdr3_aa: CASSPRLAGGPQEFF
cdr3_nt: TGTGCCAGTAGTCCTCGACTAGCGGGAGGCCCCCAGGAGTTCTTC

j_call: TRBJ1-5
d_call: .
v_call: TRBV11-2
cdr3_aa: CASSPGNIGGQPQHF
cdr3_nt: TGTGCCAGCAGCCCTGGAAATATTGGGGGCCAGCCCCAGCATTTT

j_call: TRBJ1-4
d_call: .
v_call: TRBV28
cdr3_aa: CASIRGGTNEKLFF
cdr3_nt: TGTGCCAGCATACGGGGGGGGACTAATGAAAAACTGTTTTTT

j_call: TRBJ1-2
d_call: TRBD1
v_call: TRBV5-5
cdr3_aa: CASSRDRGVDGYTF
cdr3_nt: TGTGCCAGCAGCCGGGACAGGGGAGTGGATGGCTACACCTTC